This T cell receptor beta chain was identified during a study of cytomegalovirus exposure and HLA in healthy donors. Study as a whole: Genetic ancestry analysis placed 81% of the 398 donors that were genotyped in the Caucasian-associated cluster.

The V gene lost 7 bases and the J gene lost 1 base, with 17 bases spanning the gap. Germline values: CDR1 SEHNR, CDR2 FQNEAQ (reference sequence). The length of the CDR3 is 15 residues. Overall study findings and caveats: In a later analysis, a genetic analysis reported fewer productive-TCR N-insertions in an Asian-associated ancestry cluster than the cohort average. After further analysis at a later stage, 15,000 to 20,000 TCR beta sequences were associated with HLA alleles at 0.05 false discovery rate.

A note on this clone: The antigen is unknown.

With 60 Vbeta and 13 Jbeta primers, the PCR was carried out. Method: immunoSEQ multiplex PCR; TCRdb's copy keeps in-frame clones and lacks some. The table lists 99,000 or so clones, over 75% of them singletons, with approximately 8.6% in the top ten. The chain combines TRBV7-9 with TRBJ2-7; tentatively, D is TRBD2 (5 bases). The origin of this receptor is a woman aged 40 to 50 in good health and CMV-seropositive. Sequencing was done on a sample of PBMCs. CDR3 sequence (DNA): TGTGCCAGCACCTCAGACTATACCTCTTCCTACGAGCAGTACTTC. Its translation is CASTSDYTSSYEQYF.